The rows below give T cell receptor beta chains drawn from one sample of a study of blood T cell repertoires in COVID-19. Generated by immunoSEQ multiplex PCR, the TCRdb table keeps only in-frame clones and is missing some. Found here are about 280,000 clones, roughly 90% of them singletons; the top ten hold about 1.7%. The sample comprised PBMCs or T cells enriched from blood (not recorded which). These receptors were taken from a woman between 18 and 29 years old with acute COVID-19. Each CDR3 is given with its conserved first and last residue.

CDR3aa: CASRKHAGVESPLHF
v_gene: TRBV14
j_gene: TRBJ1-6

CDR3aa: CASSRRTSERDEQFF
v_gene: TRBV3-1/TRBV3-2
j_gene: TRBJ2-1

CDR3aa: CASSPPYYAYTQYF
v_gene: TRBV18
j_gene: TRBJ2-3

CDR3aa: CAWREGTQYPQYF
v_gene: TRBV30
j_gene: TRBJ2-3

CDR3aa: CASSLDSLNQPQHF
v_gene: TRBV11-2
j_gene: TRBJ1-5

CDR3aa: CASSVREGDTQYF
v_gene: TRBV10-2
j_gene: TRBJ2-3

CDR3aa: CASSEGGSGTQYF
v_gene: TRBV19
j_gene: TRBJ2-3

CDR3aa: CASSKARNFFPRATNEKLFF
v_gene: TRBV21-1
j_gene: TRBJ1-4

CDR3aa: CASSLTSLDNEQFF
v_gene: TRBV6-2/TRBV6-3
j_gene: TRBJ2-1

CDR3aa: CASSLNGNSGNTIYF
v_gene: TRBV5-1
j_gene: TRBJ1-3

CDR3aa: CASSPHPQGRKPQHF
v_gene: TRBV18
j_gene: TRBJ1-5

CDR3aa: CASSGRLSGAHEQYF
v_gene: TRBV7-9
j_gene: TRBJ2-7

CDR3aa: CASSERLAASSYEQYF
v_gene: TRBV5-4
j_gene: TRBJ2-7

CDR3aa: CASSPQGVSTDTQYF
v_gene: TRBV7-3
j_gene: TRBJ2-3

CDR3aa: CASSLKLGLGLDSNQPQHF
v_gene: TRBV5-5
j_gene: TRBJ1-5

CDR3aa: CASSPAGQGFEEQYF
v_gene: TRBV18
j_gene: TRBJ2-7

CDR3aa: CASSFSGASSYNEQFF
v_gene: TRBV5-1
j_gene: TRBJ2-1

CDR3aa: CASSELAGGIGEQFF
v_gene: TRBV6-1
j_gene: TRBJ2-1

CDR3aa: CASRTVGYNQPQHF
v_gene: TRBV19
j_gene: TRBJ1-5

CDR3aa: CASSPTSGFTYEQYF
v_gene: TRBV2
j_gene: TRBJ2-7

CDR3aa: CASSSETGEAKNIQYF
v_gene: TRBV6-6
j_gene: TRBJ2-4

CDR3aa: CASTRPSYAGWEREKLFF
v_gene: TRBV28
j_gene: TRBJ1-4

CDR3aa: CASSQGRGGLSYEQYF
v_gene: TRBV4-3
j_gene: TRBJ2-7

CDR3aa: CASSPTPGQGKREQFF
v_gene: TRBV4-2
j_gene: TRBJ2-1

CDR3aa: CASSLVTQMGLEQYF
v_gene: TRBV11-2
j_gene: TRBJ2-7

CDR3aa: CASSLRGGNQPQHF
v_gene: TRBV27
j_gene: TRBJ1-5

CDR3aa: CASSLQGGTGAKNIQYF
v_gene: TRBV11-2
j_gene: TRBJ2-4

CDR3aa: CASSLRAGDGETQYF
v_gene: TRBV5-1
j_gene: TRBJ2-5

CDR3aa: CATKNSMPPGDQPQHF
v_gene: TRBV19
j_gene: TRBJ1-5

CDR3aa: CASSFGGRHNEKLFF
v_gene: TRBV27
j_gene: TRBJ1-4

CDR3aa: CASSQGLAGTDTQYF
v_gene: TRBV13
j_gene: TRBJ2-3

CDR3aa: CASSLIAGGTLQYEQFF
v_gene: TRBV4-3
j_gene: TRBJ2-1

CDR3aa: CASSLGGAGEPLNEQFF
v_gene: TRBV13
j_gene: TRBJ2-1

CDR3aa: CASSWTSGSGTDTQYF
v_gene: TRBV6-4
j_gene: TRBJ2-3

CDR3aa: CASGEREGNQPQHF
v_gene: TRBV19
j_gene: TRBJ1-5

CDR3aa: CASSWAGGYYGYTF
v_gene: TRBV27
j_gene: TRBJ1-2

CDR3aa: CSASPTSSYNEQFF
v_gene: TRBV20-1
j_gene: TRBJ2-1

CDR3aa: CAWTGGPNTGELFF
v_gene: TRBV30
j_gene: TRBJ2-2

CDR3aa: CASSLARWTSGRTNTGELFF
v_gene: TRBV7-6
j_gene: TRBJ2-2

CDR3aa: CASITGTGGETQYF
v_gene: TRBV6-5
j_gene: TRBJ2-5

CDR3aa: CASSQGYEMAQHF
v_gene: TRBV3-1/TRBV3-2
j_gene: TRBJ1-5

CDR3aa: CASSPPTSPGTDTQYF
v_gene: TRBV18
j_gene: TRBJ2-3

CDR3aa: CASSQDPQPRGPSIQYF
v_gene: TRBV4-2
j_gene: TRBJ2-4

CDR3aa: CASSPRGGSSGANVLTF
v_gene: TRBV9
j_gene: TRBJ2-6